Below, 29 T cell receptor beta chains from the same sample are listed, as sequenced in a study of Ad26.COV2.S vaccination and SARS-CoV-2 variants. As to treatment: over 15 received Ad26.COV2.S at low or high dose, single or two shots; about 5 received placebo; per-sample allocation not given. Sampling was performed 63 days after the first vaccine or placebo injection. The protocol was immunoSEQ multiplex PCR, while the TCRdb copy is restricted to in-frame clones and leaves out a portion. The table has about 350,000 clones, about 87% seen once; the top ten hold 6.4%. This material consisted of peripheral blood, taken in a trial of Ad26.COV2.S vaccine versus placebo. The source is a person aged 18-65 years who received the Ad26.COV2.S COVID-19 vaccine or a placebo.

The chain links TRBV19 to TRBJ2-2, with D tentatively TRBD1 (5 bases). V was trimmed by 8 bases and J by 6 bases, leaving 13 bases between them. The length of the CDR3 is 13 residues. Looked up from germline, CDR1 is LNHDA and CDR2 is SQIVND (reference sequence). CDR3 protein: CASDPGIAGELFF. CDR3 nucleotides: TGTGCCAGTGATCCAGGGATAGCCGGGGAGCTGTTTTTT.

CDR3 amino acids: CASSQDHSGGSYEQYF. DNA of the CDR3: TGTGCCAGCAGCCAGGATCATAGCGGGGGGTCCTACGAGCAGTACTTC. V is TRBV4-2 and J is TRBJ2-7; 10 nucleotides align to TRBD2. Germline trimming cut 3 bases from V and 1 base from J; bases unmatched to any gene: 6. The CDR3 runs to 16 residues. Germline values: CDR1 LGHNA, CDR2 YNFKEQ.

The rearrangement links TRBV5-6 to TRBJ2-2; a weak D match, TRBD1 (6 bases). V was clipped by 4 bases and J by 1 base, with 11 bases between them. CDR1 and CDR2 from the germline V gene are SGHDT and YYEEEE. CDR3 size: 15 residues. CDR3 bases: TGTGCCAGCAGCCGTGGGGGCCTGAACACCGGGGAGCTGTTTTTT. It is translated as CASSRGGLNTGELFF.

On this clone: Relative to the germline gene, one junction end is altered; a read error may explain this. The chain employs TRBV3-1 (or the pseudogene TRBV3-2) and TRBJ1-2; TRBD1 is a possible D gene (6 bases). This CDR3 is 15 amino acids long. Per the germline V gene, CDR1 is LGHDT and CDR2 is YNNKEL (reference sequence). Here the CDR3 DNA reads TGTGTCAGCAGCCAGGACACAGGGTTCGTCTATGGCTACACCTTC. Protein sequence: CVSSQDTGFVYGYTF.

This clone was seen just once. The chain joins TRBV6-6 to TRBJ1-6; 7 positions match TRBD1. CDR1 is MNHNY and CDR2 is SVGAGI in the germline V gene (reference sequence). CDR3 length: 13 residues. For the CDR3, the DNA is TGTGTCGTTAAGGGGGCAGAGAATTCACCCCTCCACTTT. This translates into CVVKGAENSPLHF.

This chain joins TRBV7-9 and TRBJ1-1; TRBD1 is a possible D gene (5 bases). The germline gives CDR1 SEHNR, CDR2 FQNEAQ (reference sequence). The CDR3 contains 17 residues. The germline V and J ends were trimmed by 4 bases and 0 bases, with 18 bases remaining between them. The CDR3: CASSSPTQQALNTEAFF. Here the CDR3 DNA reads TGTGCCAGCAGCTCACCGACTCAACAGGCGCTGAACACTGAAGCTTTCTTT.

This clone has only a few counts. CDR3 protein: CASSLPTGGQYF. CDR3 sequence (DNA): TGTGCCAGCAGTTTGCCTACAGGGGGCCAGTACTTC. V gene TRBV28 combines with J gene TRBJ2-5; 8 bases agree with TRBD1. The CDR3 runs to 12 residues. The ends lost 3 bases at V and 10 bases at J; junction bases unmatched: 4. Germline V lookup: CDR1 MDHEN, CDR2 SYDVKM.

The V and J genes are TRBV7-2 and TRBJ2-7; D is unresolved. CDR3 length equals 13 residues. Trimming left V 0 bases short and J 2 bases short, with 5 bases between. The germline V gene has CDR1 SGHTA and CDR2 FQGNSA. The DNA for the CDR3 is TGTGCCAGCAGCTTAGCAGGGACCTACGAGCAGTACTTC. Protein: CASSLAGTYEQYF.

This chain connects TRBV18 to TRBJ1-2; TRBD1 matches 8 bases. This CDR3 has 15 residues. The V gene end was trimmed by 2 bases and the J gene end by 3 bases; junction bases not matched to a gene: 5. Looked up from germline, CDR1 is KGHSH and CDR2 is LQKENI. CDR3 sequence reads: CASSPSPGGDYGYTF. CDR3 DNA: TGTGCCAGCTCACCATCCCCAGGGGGCGACTATGGCTACACCTTC.

This sequence joins TRBV6-5 and TRBJ1-5; D possibly corresponds to TRBD1 (6 bases). Trimming took off 6 bases at V and 1 base at J, with 13 bases between the two ends. The CDR3 runs 15 residues. In germline, CDR1 is MNHEY, CDR2 SVGAGI. The CDR3 sequence is CASSRGGVSNQPQHF. As DNA, the CDR3 is TGTGCCAGCAGCAGAGGGGGGGTGAGCAATCAGCCCCAGCATTTT.

This chain joins TRBV11-2 and TRBJ2-6; D is uncertain. CDR3 length: 17 amino acids. CDR1 is SGHAT, CDR2 FQNNGV, per germline. Trimming removed 1 base at V and 4 bases at J, with 14 bases between. CDR3 DNA: TGTGCCAGCAGCTTAGGGACGGCAATCAACGGGGCCAACGTCCTGACTTTC. Residues: CASSLGTAINGANVLTF.

The chain joins TRBV3-1 (or the pseudogene TRBV3-2) to TRBJ1-1; 11 nucleotides agree with TRBD1. Unmatched junction bases numbered 5, after V lost 4 bases and J lost 7 bases. From germline, CDR1 is LGHDT and CDR2 YNNKEL (reference sequence). The CDR3 consists of 14 residues. The CDR3 here is CASSLRDRGDEAFF. The DNA for the CDR3 is TGTGCCAGCAGCCTTCGGGACAGGGGGGATGAAGCTTTCTTT.

V gene TRBV27 combines with J gene TRBJ2-5; D might be TRBD2 (6 bases). Trimming took 4 bases from V and 1 from J, leaving 7 bases between them. The CDR3 covers 13 residues. Germline values: CDR1 MNHEY, CDR2 SMNVEV (reference sequence). DNA of the CDR3: TGTGCCAGCAGTTGGACTATCCAAGAGACCCAGTACTTC. This encodes CASSWTIQETQYF.

The rearrangement joins TRBV5-5 to TRBJ2-7; a possible D gene is TRBD2 (6 bases). The length of the CDR3 is 11 residues. Trimming pared 10 bases from V and 4 bases from J, leaving 12 bases between. Germline loops: CDR1 SGHKS, CDR2 YYEKEE (reference sequence). CDR3 region: CACGAGYEQYF. DNA of the CDR3: TGTGCCTGCGGGGCAGGGTACGAGCAGTACTTC. Based on the CDR3 plus reference TRBV5-5 and TRBJ2-7, the full variable domain is DAGVTQSPTHLIKTRGQQVTLRCSPISGHKSVSWYQQVLGQGPQFIFQYYEKEERGRGNFPDRFSARQFPNYSSELNVNALLLGDSALYLCACGAGYEQYFGPGTRLTVT.

The gene calls are TRBV6-5 and TRBJ1-6, with TRBD1 as a possible D gene (5 bases). V dropped 9 bases and J dropped 9 bases, with 15 bases sitting between them. CDR3 length: 13 amino acids. Germline CDR1 and CDR2: MNHEY and SVGAGI. The CDR3 spells CASWGDSGSPLHF. In nucleotides, the CDR3 is TGTGCCAGTTGGGGGGACTCGGGTTCACCCCTCCACTTT.

A single count supports this clone. The rearrangement links TRBV3-1 (or the pseudogene TRBV3-2) to TRBJ2-3; 7 nucleotides line up with TRBD2. The CDR3 is 17 residues long. V lost 4 bases to trimming and J lost 4 bases; unmatched junction nucleotides: 14. Germline V lookup: CDR1 LGHDT, CDR2 YNNKEL (reference sequence). This chain's CDR3 is CASSPQGGPEPPDTQYF. The CDR3 DNA reads as TGTGCCAGCAGCCCCCAGGGAGGGCCCGAACCCCCAGATACGCAGTATTTT.

The chain joins TRBV19 to TRBJ1-3; D not certain. This CDR3 has 17 amino acids. The germline CDR1 and CDR2 sequences are LNHDA and SQIVND (reference sequence). Trimming pared 4 bases from V and 1 base from J, leaving 17 bases between. CDR3 bases: TGTGCCAGTAGTAGACCACCCAAAGTAGGGTCTGGAAACACCATATATTTT. Protein: CASSRPPKVGSGNTIYF. The entire variable domain, with the rest obtained from reference TRBV19 and TRBJ1-3, is as follows: DGGITQSPKYLFRKEGQNVTLSCEQNLNHDAMYWYRQDPGQGLRLIYYSQIVNDFQKGDIAEGYSVSREKKESFPLTVTSAQKNPTAFYLCASSRPPKVGSGNTIYFGEGSWLTVV.

The chain joins TRBV19 to TRBJ1-6; D unresolved. Germline CDR1 is LNHDA and CDR2 is SQIVND (reference sequence). Trimming left V 6 bases short and J 14 bases short, with 17 bases between. This CDR3 has 13 residues. The CDR3 DNA reads as TGTGCCAGTAGCCCCCAGAATCCCTGGGCCCTCCACTTT. This gives the protein CASSPQNPWALHF.

The rearrangement links TRBV7-3 to TRBJ2-2, with D perhaps matching TRBD2 (5 bases). V lost 1 base, J lost 1 base, and 10 bases lay in between. The CDR3 spans 16 residues. CDR1 SGHTA and CDR2 FQGTGA come from the germline V gene. The CDR3: CASSLISSGNTGELFF. CDR3 in DNA: TGTGCCAGCAGCTTAATAAGCAGCGGGAACACCGGGGAGCTGTTTTTT.

The rearrangement links TRBV3-1 (or the pseudogene TRBV3-2) to TRBJ2-1; 14 nucleotides align to TRBD2. Per the germline V gene, CDR1 is LGHDT and CDR2 is YNNKEL (reference sequence). J was trimmed by 5 bases and V by 1 base; bases with no gene match: 1. The CDR3 extends over 16 amino acids. The CDR3 protein is CASSQGLAGGDNEQFF. Here the CDR3 DNA reads TGTGCCAGCAGCCAAGGACTAGCGGGAGGGGACAATGAGCAGTTCTTC.

V usage is TRBV6-5 and J usage is TRBJ2-2, with D maybe TRBD1 (6 bases). CDR3 size: 14 residues. Trimming shortened V by 7 bases and J by 2 bases, and 11 bases separated the two germline ends. CDR1 and CDR2 from the germline V gene are MNHEY and SVGAGI. The CDR3 protein is CASKRTENTGELFF. CDR3 nucleotide sequence: TGTGCCAGCAAAAGGACAGAAAACACCGGGGAGCTGTTTTTT.

CDR3: CASSPRAGDYEQYF. The CDR3 DNA reads as TGTGCCAGCAGCCCTAGAGCAGGGGATTACGAGCAGTACTTC. The chain couples TRBV7-2 to TRBJ2-7, with D possibly matching TRBD1 (6 bases). CDR1 SGHTA and CDR2 FQGNSA come from the germline V gene. The V gene lost 5 bases and the J gene lost 4 bases, with 15 bases spanning the gap. The CDR3 is 14 amino acids.

J is TRBJ2-7 and V is TRBV9, with 8 bases aligning to TRBD1. Germline-derived CDR1 and CDR2 are SGDLS and YYNGEE. The CDR3 loop spans 15 amino acids. After removal of 4 bases from V and 9 bases from J, the junction contained 15 bases not matched to a gene. CDR3 DNA sequence: TGTGCCAGCAGCTCCCGCACGGGACAGGTATTGGGGCAGTACTTC. Encoded protein: CASSSRTGQVLGQYF.

J is TRBJ2-3 and V is TRBV15; the match to TRBD2 covers 10 bases. V shed 6 bases and J 0 bases; nucleotides not matched to a gene: 3. CDR1 and CDR2 (germline): LNHNV, YYDKDF (reference sequence). This CDR3 comprises 15 residues. The CDR3 loop reads CATRLAGKSTDTQYF. The CDR3 DNA reads TGTGCCACCAGACTAGCGGGGAAAAGCACAGATACGCAGTATTTT.

This chain links TRBV5-4 with TRBJ2-3; D is unresolved. Germline CDR1 is SGHNT and CDR2 is YYREEE (reference sequence). The germline V and J ends were trimmed by 0 bases and 0 bases, with 8 bases remaining between them. This CDR3 is built from 15 residues. Here the CDR3 reads CASSLERSSTDTQYF. The CDR3 DNA follows: TGTGCCAGCAGCTTGGAACGGTCTAGCACAGATACGCAGTATTTT. Based on the CDR3 plus reference TRBV5-4 and TRBJ2-3, the full variable domain is ETGVTQSPTHLIKTRGQQVTLRCSSQSGHNTVSWYQQALGQGPQFIFQYYREEENGRGNFPPRFSGLQFPNYSSELNVNALELDDSALYLCASSLERSSTDTQYFGPGTRLTVL.

The genes are TRBV7-6 and TRBJ1-1; perhaps TRBD1 as D (6 bases). V was shortened by 5 bases and J by 4 bases, with 17 bases between the two germline ends. The CDR3 runs to 15 residues. CDR1 and CDR2 from the germline V gene are SGHVS and FNYEAQ. The CDR3 reads CASSPPRGGVTEAFF. CDR3 bases: TGTGCCAGCAGCCCTCCGAGGGGGGGGGTCACTGAAGCTTTCTTT.

The J gene is TRBJ1-1, the V gene TRBV7-2; 8 nucleotides match TRBD1. After removal of 3 bases from V and 4 bases from J, the junction contained 4 bases not matched to a gene. Germline V CDR1 and CDR2: SGHTA, FQGNSA. The CDR3 sequence is 14 residues long. The CDR3 sequence: CASSFRTGSTEAFF. Written as DNA, the CDR3 is TGTGCCAGCAGCTTCCGGACAGGGAGCACTGAAGCTTTCTTT. Drawing the rest from reference TRBV7-2 and TRBJ1-1, the complete variable domain is GAGVSQSPSNKVTEKGKDVELRCDPISGHTALYWYRQSLGQGLEFLIYFQGNSAPDKSGLPSDRFSAERTGGSVSTLTIQRTQQEDSAVYLCASSFRTGSTEAFFGQGTRLTVV.

In its sample, this clone was seen a few times. The chain couples TRBV19 to TRBJ1-4; no reliable D call. The V gene's germline CDR1 is LNHDA and CDR2 SQIVND (reference sequence). The CDR3 length is 17 residues. Trimming left V 5 bases short and J 0 bases short, with 16 bases between. The CDR3 sequence: CASSGRAGRATNEKLFF. The CDR3, as DNA: TGTGCCAGTAGTGGTCGGGCAGGTAGGGCAACTAATGAAAAACTGTTTTTT. The full variable domain, rest sourced from reference TRBV19 and TRBJ1-4, is DGGITQSPKYLFRKEGQNVTLSCEQNLNHDAMYWYRQDPGQGLRLIYYSQIVNDFQKGDIAEGYSVSREKKESFPLTVTSAQKNPTAFYLCASSGRAGRATNEKLFFGSGTQLSVL.

This chain connects TRBV5-6 to TRBJ1-6; TRBD1 aligns across 7 bases. The germline gives CDR1 SGHDT, CDR2 YYEEEE. V lost 2 bases and J lost 7; bases outside the gene matches: 9. There are 16 residues in the CDR3. For the CDR3, the DNA is TGTGCCAGCAGCTTAAGAGTTGGGACAGACAATTCACCCCTCCACTTT. It is translated as CASSLRVGTDNSPLHF.